The following is a T cell receptor beta chain sequence with its context. These data belong to a study of blood T cell repertoires in COVID-19. Study in general: The United States, Italy and Spain were the sources of the acute and convalescent COVID-19 samples. PBMCs, B-cell-depleted T cells, or T cells were the source of the cDNA or gDNA that made up the material.

Seattle-derived patients entered the study during active infection and were followed longitudinally. Produced via immunoSEQ multiplex PCR; TCRdb's table is partial and in-frame only. The sample lists about 160,000 clones; roughly 84% were seen once. Germline assignment: CDR1 LGHNT and CDR2 FRNRAP. The CDR3 length is 15 residues. Unmatched junction bases numbered 5, after V lost 6 bases and J lost 2 bases. Specimen: peripheral blood. This TCR was recovered from a man older than 75 with COVID-19, enrolled during active disease. The chain combines TRBV12-5 with TRBJ2-2, with 8 bases fitting TRBD1. The CDR3 spells CASGFGQGNTGELFF. As DNA, the CDR3 is TGTGCTAGTGGGTTTGGACAGGGCAACACCGGGGAGCTGTTTTTT.